A single sample is the source of the 15 T cell receptor beta chains below, sequenced in a study of cytomegalovirus exposure and HLA in healthy donors (dated by TCRdb to 2015 to 2018). Library preparation was by the immunoSEQ multiplex PCR assay. A mixture of 60 forward primers for TCR Vbeta segments and 13 reverse primers for TCR Jbeta segments was used in the multiplex PCR. Not all clones reach the TCRdb copy of this immuneACCESS table, which keeps in-frame sequences only. Checked studies attribute under half of the gap to unresolved V genes and leave the rest unexplained. This sample is represented by around 150,000 clones; 80% to 90% of them were singletons. Together, the top ten hold around 6.7% of the sample. Input material: PBMCs. These receptor sequences come from a woman under 40 in good health and CMV-seropositive.

The chain recombines TRBV30 with TRBJ1-1; 7 positions match TRBD1. CDR3 length: 14 amino acids. The trim removed 2 bases at V and 7 bases at J, leaving 10 bases unmatched. Germline V gene data show CDR1 as GTSNPN and CDR2 as SVGIG (reference sequence). This CDR3 is CAWSRTGFAYEAFF. CDR3 nucleotide sequence: TGTGCCTGGAGTAGGACAGGCTTCGCTTATGAAGCTTTCTTT.

The J gene is TRBJ1-2, the V gene TRBV7-2, with D perhaps TRBD1 (5 bases). CDR1 is SGHTA and CDR2 is FQGNSA in the germline V gene. This CDR3 spans 13 amino acids. V gave up 3 bases and J gave up 4 bases, with 9 bases separating them. The CDR3 bases are TGTGCCAGCAGCTTCGCCGACAGCTATGGCTACACCTTC. It codes for CASSFADSYGYTF.

V usage is TRBV7-2 and J usage is TRBJ2-7, with TRBD2 matching over 11 bases. Germline V lookup: CDR1 SGHTA, CDR2 FQGNSA. V lost 5 bases and J lost 2; bases outside the gene matches: 8. CDR3 length: 16 residues. The CDR3 loop reads CASSPLGLAGAYEQYF. The CDR3 coding sequence is TGTGCCAGCAGCCCGCTCGGACTAGCGGGTGCCTACGAGCAGTACTTC. Together with reference TRBV7-2 and TRBJ2-7, the CDR3 gives the full variable domain: GAGVSQSPSNKVTEKGKDVELRCDPISGHTALYWYRQSLGQGLEFLIYFQGNSAPDKSGLPSDRFSAERTGGSVSTLTIQRTQQEDSAVYLCASSPLGLAGAYEQYFGPGTRLTVT.

The gene calls are TRBV9 and TRBJ2-2; 7 bases align to TRBD1. CDR3 length: 15 residues. The V and J ends lost 4 bases and 6 bases, in that order; junction bases with no gene match: 9. Germline loops: CDR1 SGDLS, CDR2 YYNGEE. Here the CDR3 reads CASSPLGGAAGELFF. The CDR3 coding sequence is TGTGCCAGCAGCCCCCTAGGGGGCGCAGCCGGGGAGCTGTTTTTT.

This clone was seen only a few times. The chain uses TRBV9 and TRBJ2-1; D possibly corresponds to TRBD1 (6 bases). CDR3 length: 15 residues. Looked up from germline, CDR1 is SGDLS and CDR2 is YYNGEE. The V gene lost 0 bases and the J gene lost 4 bases, with 11 bases spanning the gap. As DNA, the CDR3 is TGTGCCAGCAGCGTAGCACAGGGAAGGTACAATGAGCAGTTCTTC. This encodes CASSVAQGRYNEQFF. Variable domain in full (rest from reference TRBV9 and TRBJ2-1): DSGVTQTPKHLITATGQRVTLRCSPRSGDLSVYWYQQSLDQGLQFLIQYYNGEERAKGNILERFSAQQFPDLHSELNLSSLELGDSALYFCASSVAQGRYNEQFFGPGTRLTVL.

This chain uses TRBV4-1 with TRBJ2-1, with D tentatively TRBD2 (6 bases). Trimming took off 0 bases at V and 4 bases at J, with 13 bases between the two ends. The CDR3 runs to 16 residues. The germline CDR1 and CDR2 sequences are MGHRA and YSYEKL. CDR3: CASSQDLGRWYNEQFF. CDR3 coding DNA: TGCGCCAGCAGCCAAGATCTGGGGAGGTGGTACAATGAGCAGTTCTTC.

This chain connects TRBV7-2 to TRBJ1-1; D gene unclear. This CDR3 has 14 amino acids. The ends were cut back, 2 bases at V and 1 base at J, with 8 bases in the middle. CDR1 is SGHTA, CDR2 FQGNSA, per germline. In DNA form, the CDR3 reads TGTGCCAGCAGCTTACAACCAGGGAACACTGAAGCTTTCTTT. It yields the protein CASSLQPGNTEAFF.

This chain links TRBV5-1 with TRBJ2-3; no clear D gene. The CDR3 runs 13 residues. Germline CDR1 is SGHRS and CDR2 is YFSETQ. V lost 0 bases and J 5 bases, leaving 7 bases between the germline ends. The CDR3 DNA follows: TGCGCCAGCAGCTTGGGGCCACAAGATACGCAGTATTTT. It specifies CASSLGPQDTQYF.

The chain uses TRBV6-5 and TRBJ2-2; 7 bases are shared with TRBD2. The CDR3 runs to 15 residues. The V segment lost 6 bases and the J segment 0 bases; nucleotides outside the gene matches: 4. Germline loops: CDR1 MNHEY, CDR2 SVGAGI. The DNA for the CDR3 is TGTGCCAGCAGAGCCGGGACTACGAACACCGGGGAGCTGTTTTTT. Its translation: CASRAGTTNTGELFF.

This chain joins TRBV5-1 and TRBJ2-3; 7 bases match TRBD2. With V trimmed by 0 bases and J by 1 base, 8 bases remained unmatched. Germline CDR1 reads SGHRS; CDR2 reads YFSETQ. The CDR3 runs 17 residues. The CDR3: CASSLEGPSGGTDTQYF. DNA of the CDR3: TGCGCCAGCAGCTTGGAAGGTCCTAGCGGAGGCACAGATACGCAGTATTTT.

The rearrangement links TRBV18 to TRBJ1-1; no clear D gene. The CDR3 is made up of 12 amino acids. V was shortened by 10 bases and J by 2 bases, with 11 bases between the two germline ends. Germline CDR1 is KGHSH and CDR2 is LQKENI. As DNA, the CDR3 is TGTGCCACAATAGGAGGTAACACTGAAGCTTTCTTT. Protein sequence: CATIGGNTEAFF.

The rearrangement links TRBV5-1 to TRBJ2-7; D might be TRBD1 (6 bases). V was clipped by 0 bases and J by 3 bases, with 10 bases between them. Germline V lookup: CDR1 SGHRS, CDR2 YFSETQ. The CDR3 totals 14 residues. CDR3 amino acids: CASSLGGTNYEQYF. Written as DNA, the CDR3 is TGCGCCAGCAGCTTGGGGGGGACAAACTACGAGCAGTACTTC.

V usage is TRBV6-7 and J usage is TRBJ1-3, with TRBD1 matching over 7 bases. TRBV6-7 is recorded as an ORF, its role being uncertain. Germline trimming cut 5 bases from V and 0 bases from J; bases unmatched to any gene: 4. This CDR3 is 15 amino acids long. CDR3 sequence: CASSLGDSSGNTIYF. The CDR3 region has the DNA TGTGCCAGCAGTCTAGGGGACAGCTCTGGAAACACCATATATTTT.

The chain couples TRBV4-3 to TRBJ2-3; TRBD2 matches 14 bases. Per the germline V gene, CDR1 is LGHNA and CDR2 is YSLEER. The CDR3 contains 17 residues. J was trimmed by 4 bases and V by 4 bases; bases with no gene match: 7. CDR3 in amino acids: CASSPGPGLAGADTQYF. DNA for the CDR3: TGCGCCAGCAGCCCCGGTCCGGGACTAGCGGGGGCAGATACGCAGTATTTT.

The chain links TRBV6-1 to TRBJ1-2; 7 nucleotides line up with TRBD1. V was clipped by 3 bases and J by 8 bases; unmatched bases: 6. From germline, CDR1 is MNHNS and CDR2 SASEGT. The CDR3 sequence is 13 residues long. CDR3 amino acids: CASSETGSGGYTF. Written as DNA, the CDR3 is TGTGCCAGCAGTGAGACAGGGTCAGGCGGCTACACCTTC.